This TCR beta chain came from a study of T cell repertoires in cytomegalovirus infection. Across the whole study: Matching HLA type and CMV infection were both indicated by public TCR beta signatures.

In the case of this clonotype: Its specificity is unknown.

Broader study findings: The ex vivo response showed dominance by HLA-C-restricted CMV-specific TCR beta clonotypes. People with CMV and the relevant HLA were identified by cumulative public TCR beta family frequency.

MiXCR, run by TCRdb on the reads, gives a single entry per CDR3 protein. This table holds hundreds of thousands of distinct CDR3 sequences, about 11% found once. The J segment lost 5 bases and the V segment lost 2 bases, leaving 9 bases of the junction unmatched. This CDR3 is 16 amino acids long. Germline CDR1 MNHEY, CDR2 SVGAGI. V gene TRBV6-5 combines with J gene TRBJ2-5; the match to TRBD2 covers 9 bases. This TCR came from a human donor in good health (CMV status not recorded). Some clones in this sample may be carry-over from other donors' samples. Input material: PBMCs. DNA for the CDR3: TGTGCCAGCAGTTACGGGCGGGAGGGCCAGGAGGAGACCCAGTACTTC. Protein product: CASSYGREGQEETQYF.